One sample yielded the 13 T cell receptor beta chains listed below, sequenced in a study of CD8 T cells in Susac syndrome. RNA was extracted with the RNeasy kit, and a quantity of roughly 0.45 to 1 ug was reverse transcribed using random hexamers. TCRdb fed the immunoSEQ multiplex PCR reads into MiXCR, producing one record per CDR3 protein. The data contain about 130,000 distinct CDR3 sequences, more than 90% of them singletons. The material sequenced was CD8+ T cells from PBMCs. The source is a human donor with Susac syndrome.

J is TRBJ2-7 and V is TRBV10-2; maybe TRBD1 (6 bases). Trimming stripped 3 bases from V and 7 bases from J, with 16 bases between. In germline, CDR1 is WSHSY, CDR2 SAAADI. There are 14 residues in the CDR3. The CDR3 bases are TGCGCCAGCAGTGAAGGGGGAACCTCTAGAGAGCAGTACTTC. It codes for CASSEGGTSREQYF.

The chain has TRBV15 and TRBJ2-3; TRBD2 agrees at 10 bases. V was pared by 1 base and J by 5 bases, with 6 bases of the junction left unmatched. CDR3 length: 16 residues. The germline V gene has CDR1 LNHNV and CDR2 YYDKDF (reference sequence). Written as DNA, the CDR3 is TGTGCCACCAGCAGAGTCAGCGGGAGGGCCGTAGATACGCAGTATTTT. Amino acid sequence: CATSRVSGRAVDTQYF.

The chain couples TRBV20-1 to TRBJ2-5, with a tentative D call TRBD2 (6 bases). The CDR3 runs 15 residues. Germline loops: CDR1 DFQATT, CDR2 SNEGSKA (reference sequence). V gave up 0 bases and J gave up 5 bases, with 16 bases separating them. CDR3 residues: CSARDPASVKETQYF. The CDR3 DNA sequence: TGCAGTGCTAGAGATCCGGCTAGCGTCAAGGAGACCCAGTACTTC.

The rearrangement uses TRBV4-1 and TRBJ2-7; tentative D call: TRBD2 (5 bases). Germline values: CDR1 MGHRA, CDR2 YSYEKL. With 0 bases removed from V and 4 bases from J, the gap between germline ends came to 10 bases. This CDR3 is built from 14 residues. The chain's CDR3 is CASSQDLRGYEQYF. Here the CDR3 DNA reads TGCGCCAGCAGCCAAGATTTGCGAGGGTACGAGCAGTACTTC.

The chain links TRBV28 to TRBJ2-7; D is uncertain. CDR1 is MDHEN, CDR2 SYDVKM, per germline. The germline V and J ends were trimmed by 6 bases and 1 base, with 19 bases remaining between them. There are 16 residues in the CDR3. As DNA, the CDR3 is TGTGCCAGCAGCCTCTATGTGTCGACAAGATCCTACGAGCAGTACTTC. This encodes CASSLYVSTRSYEQYF. Based on the CDR3 plus reference TRBV28 and TRBJ2-7, the full variable domain is DVKVTQSSRYLVKRTGEKVFLECVQDMDHENMFWYRQDPGLGLRLIYFSYDVKMKEKGDIPEGYSVSREKKERFSLILESASTNQTSMYLCASSLYVSTRSYEQYFGPGTRLTVT.

The chain couples TRBV3-1 to TRBJ2-7, with a tentative D call TRBD2 (5 bases). The CDR3 has 14 amino acids. CDR1 is LGHDT and CDR2 is YNNKEL in the germline V gene (reference sequence). Trimming shortened V by 0 bases and J by 0 bases, and 6 bases separated the two germline ends. CDR3 amino acids: CASSQDGSSYEQYF. The CDR3 DNA follows: TGTGCCAGCAGCCAAGATGGGAGCTCCTACGAGCAGTACTTC.

The chain has TRBV7-9 and TRBJ2-1; 11 nucleotides agree with TRBD2. Germline-derived CDR1 and CDR2 are SEHNR and FQNEAQ (reference sequence). The CDR3 has 15 residues. V lost 5 bases and J lost 8; bases outside the gene matches: 8. The CDR3 sequence is CASSPTSGSIDEQFF. In nucleotides, the CDR3 is TGTGCCAGCAGCCCTACTAGCGGGAGTATCGATGAGCAGTTCTTC.

The V call is TRBV6-2 or TRBV6-3, the J call TRBJ2-7, with D uncertain. The V end was cut by 5 bases, the J end by 3 bases, with 14 bases between. Germline CDR1 MNHEY, CDR2 SVGEGT. This CDR3 comprises 14 residues. DNA of the CDR3: TGTGCCAGCAGTCATAGCCCCGAGAGCTACGAGCAGTACTTC. Translated: CASSHSPESYEQYF.

The rearrangement links TRBV15 to TRBJ2-6, with 7 bases that match TRBD2. This CDR3 is 15 amino acids long. The V gene end was trimmed by 7 bases and the J gene end by 1 base; junction bases not matched to a gene: 4. CDR1 is LNHNV and CDR2 is YYDKDF in the germline V gene (reference sequence). The CDR3 coding sequence is TGTGCCACCACCCCCGGGGGGTCTGGGGCCAACGTCCTGACTTTC. Amino acids: CATTPGGSGANVLTF.

The genes are TRBV9 and TRBJ2-2; 8 bases map to TRBD2. Trimming cost V 0 bases and J 2 bases; bases outside gene matches: 3. CDR1 is SGDLS and CDR2 is YYNGEE in the germline V gene. The length of the CDR3 is 16 residues. The CDR3 here is CASSVEIAGNTGELFF. The CDR3 nucleotides read TGTGCCAGCAGCGTAGAGATAGCGGGAAACACCGGGGAGCTGTTTTTT.

V gene TRBV12-5 combines with J gene TRBJ2-2, with 8 nucleotides matching TRBD2. Germline CDR1 LGHNT, CDR2 FRNRAP. Trimming at V came to 0 bases and at J to 1 base, leaving 4 bases not matched to a gene. The CDR3 is 17 residues long. The DNA for the CDR3 is TGTGCTAGTGGTTTGGTAATACTAGCGGAGAACACCGGGGAGCTGTTTTTT. It codes for CASGLVILAENTGELFF. The full variable domain, with the rest looked up from reference TRBV12-5 and TRBJ2-2, is DARVTQTPRHKVTEMGQEVTMRCQPILGHNTVFWYRQTMMQGLELLAYFRNRAPLDDSGMPKDRFSAEMPDATLATLKIQPSEPRDSAVYFCASGLVILAENTGELFFGEGSRLTVL.

V is TRBV2 and J is TRBJ2-2, with D perhaps being TRBD1 or TRBD2 (5 bases each). CDR3 length equals 13 residues. Germline loops: CDR1 SNHLY, CDR2 FYNNEI. V was shortened by 9 bases and J by 4 bases, with 12 bases between the two germline ends. The CDR3: CASRDPSTGELFF. CDR3 coding DNA: TGTGCCAGTAGGGACCCCAGCACCGGGGAGCTGTTTTTT.

The gene calls are TRBV5-1 and TRBJ1-1, with D unclear. The CDR3 contains 14 residues. The germline gives CDR1 SGHRS, CDR2 YFSETQ. V lost 1 base to trimming and J lost 6 bases, with 13 bases between them. In DNA, the CDR3 is TGCGCCAGCAGCTTGTCCCCAATGGCCCCTGAAGCTTTCTTT. It encodes CASSLSPMAPEAFF.